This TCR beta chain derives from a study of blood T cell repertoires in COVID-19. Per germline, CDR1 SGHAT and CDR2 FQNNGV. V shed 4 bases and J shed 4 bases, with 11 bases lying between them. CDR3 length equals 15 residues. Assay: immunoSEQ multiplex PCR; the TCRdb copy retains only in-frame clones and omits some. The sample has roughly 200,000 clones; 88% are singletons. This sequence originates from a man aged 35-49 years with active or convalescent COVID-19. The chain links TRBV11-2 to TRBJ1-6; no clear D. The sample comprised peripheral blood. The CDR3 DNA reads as TGTGCCAGCAGCTCCCTTATCGGTTATAATTCACCCCTCCACTTT. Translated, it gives CASSSLIGYNSPLHF.